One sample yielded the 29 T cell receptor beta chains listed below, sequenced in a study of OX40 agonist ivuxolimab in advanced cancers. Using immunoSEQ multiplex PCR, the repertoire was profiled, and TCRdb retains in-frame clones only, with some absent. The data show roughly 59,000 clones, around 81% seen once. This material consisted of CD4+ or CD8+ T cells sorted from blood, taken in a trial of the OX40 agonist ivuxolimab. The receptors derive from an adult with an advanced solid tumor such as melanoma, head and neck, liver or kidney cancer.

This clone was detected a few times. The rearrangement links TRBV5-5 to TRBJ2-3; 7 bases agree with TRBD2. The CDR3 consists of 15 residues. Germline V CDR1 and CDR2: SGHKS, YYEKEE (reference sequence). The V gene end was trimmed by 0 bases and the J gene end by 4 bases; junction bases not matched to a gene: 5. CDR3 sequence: CASSLVAGVSDTQYF. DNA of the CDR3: TGTGCCAGCAGCTTGGTGGCGGGGGTCTCAGATACGCAGTATTTT.

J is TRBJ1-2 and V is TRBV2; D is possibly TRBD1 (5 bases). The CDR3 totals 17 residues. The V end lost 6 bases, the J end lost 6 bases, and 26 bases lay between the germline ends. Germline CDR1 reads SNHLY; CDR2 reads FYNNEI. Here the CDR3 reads CASSRGRVGPVKDGYTF. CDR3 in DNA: TGTGCCAGCAGCCGGGGGAGGGTGGGCCCGGTTAAGGATGGCTACACCTTC.

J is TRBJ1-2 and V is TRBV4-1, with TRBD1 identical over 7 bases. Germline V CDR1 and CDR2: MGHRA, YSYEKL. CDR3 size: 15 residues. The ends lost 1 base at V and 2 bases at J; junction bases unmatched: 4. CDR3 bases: TGCGCCAGCAGCCAAGCGGGACAGAAAAACTATGGCTACACCTTC. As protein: CASSQAGQKNYGYTF.

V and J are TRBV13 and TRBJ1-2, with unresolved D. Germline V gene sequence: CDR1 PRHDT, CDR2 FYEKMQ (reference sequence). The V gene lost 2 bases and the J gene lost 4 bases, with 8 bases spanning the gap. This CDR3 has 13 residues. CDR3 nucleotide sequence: TGTGCCAGCAGCTTAAGTCACCTCTATGGCTACACCTTC. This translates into CASSLSHLYGYTF.

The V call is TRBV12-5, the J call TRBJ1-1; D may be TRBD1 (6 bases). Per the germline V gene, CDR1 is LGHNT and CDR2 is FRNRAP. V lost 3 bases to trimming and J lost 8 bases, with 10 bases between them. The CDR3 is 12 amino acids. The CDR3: CASGFPDREAFF. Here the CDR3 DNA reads TGTGCTAGTGGTTTCCCGGACAGAGAAGCTTTCTTT.

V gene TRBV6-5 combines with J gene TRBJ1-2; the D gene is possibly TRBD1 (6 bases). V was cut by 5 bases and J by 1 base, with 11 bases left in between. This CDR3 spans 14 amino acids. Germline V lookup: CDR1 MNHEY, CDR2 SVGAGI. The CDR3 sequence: CASSTGQHNYGYTF. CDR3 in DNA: TGTGCCAGCAGTACAGGACAGCATAACTATGGCTACACCTTC.

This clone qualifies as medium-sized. The CDR3 nucleotides read TGTGCCAGCTCTTCCCAAAAGGGTGGCGGGACAGTCTTTTCACCCCTCCACTTT. Translating it yields CASSSQKGGGTVFSPLHF. The chain is built from TRBV5-4 and TRBJ1-6, with 7 bases matching TRBD1. CDR1 and CDR2 from the germline V gene are SGHNT and YYREEE (reference sequence). The CDR3 is made up of 18 amino acids. V shed 7 bases and J 9 bases; nucleotides not matched to a gene: 22. Together with reference TRBV5-4 and TRBJ1-6, the CDR3 gives the full variable domain: ETGVTQSPTHLIKTRGQQVTLRCSSQSGHNTVSWYQQALGQGPQFIFQYYREEENGRGNFPPRFSGLQFPNYSSELNVNALELDDSALYLCASSSQKGGGTVFSPLHFGNGTRLTVT.

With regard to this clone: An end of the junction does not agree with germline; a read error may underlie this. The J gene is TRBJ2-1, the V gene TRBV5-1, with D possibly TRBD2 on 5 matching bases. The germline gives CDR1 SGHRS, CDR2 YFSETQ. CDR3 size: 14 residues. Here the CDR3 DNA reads TGCGCCAGCAGCTTGGACAGAATTGAAGGGAGCAGTATCTTC. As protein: CASSLDRIEGSSIF.

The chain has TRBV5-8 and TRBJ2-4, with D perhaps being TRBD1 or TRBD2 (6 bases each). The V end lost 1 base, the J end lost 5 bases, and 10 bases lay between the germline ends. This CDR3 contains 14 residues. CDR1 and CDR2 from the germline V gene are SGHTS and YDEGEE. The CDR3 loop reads CASSLRGAENIQYF. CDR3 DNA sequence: TGTGCCAGCAGCTTGAGGGGGGCCGAAAACATTCAGTACTTC.

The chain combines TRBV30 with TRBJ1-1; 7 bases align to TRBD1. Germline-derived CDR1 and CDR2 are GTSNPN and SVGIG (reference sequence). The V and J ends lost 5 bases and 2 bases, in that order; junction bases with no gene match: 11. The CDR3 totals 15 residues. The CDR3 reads CAWSTGVRRNTEAFF. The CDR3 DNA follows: TGTGCCTGGTCTACAGGGGTCCGAAGAAACACTGAAGCTTTCTTT.

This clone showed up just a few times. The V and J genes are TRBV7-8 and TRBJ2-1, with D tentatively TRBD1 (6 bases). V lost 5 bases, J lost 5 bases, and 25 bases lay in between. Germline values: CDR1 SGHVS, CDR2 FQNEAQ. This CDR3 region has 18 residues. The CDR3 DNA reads TGTGCCAGCAGCAGTCCACCAGACAGGCCCCTAAGGAACAATGAGCAGTTCTTC. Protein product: CASSSPPDRPLRNNEQFF.

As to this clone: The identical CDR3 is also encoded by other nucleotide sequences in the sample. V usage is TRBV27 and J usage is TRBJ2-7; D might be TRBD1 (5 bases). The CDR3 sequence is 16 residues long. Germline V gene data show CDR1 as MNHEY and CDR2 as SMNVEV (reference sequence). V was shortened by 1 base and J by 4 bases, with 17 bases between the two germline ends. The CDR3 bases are TGTGCCAGCAGTTTATTCGGGCAAGGGGCTCAATACGAGCAGTACTTC. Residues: CASSLFGQGAQYEQYF.

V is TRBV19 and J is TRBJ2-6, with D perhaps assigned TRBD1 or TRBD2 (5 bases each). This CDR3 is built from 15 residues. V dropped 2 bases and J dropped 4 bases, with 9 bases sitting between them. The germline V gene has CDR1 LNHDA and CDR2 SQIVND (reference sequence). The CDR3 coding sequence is TGTGCCAGTAGTATATGGGGGACCGGGGCCAACGTCCTGACTTTC. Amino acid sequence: CASSIWGTGANVLTF. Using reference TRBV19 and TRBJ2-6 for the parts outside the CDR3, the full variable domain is DGGITQSPKYLFRKEGQNVTLSCEQNLNHDAMYWYRQDPGQGLRLIYYSQIVNDFQKGDIAEGYSVSREKKESFPLTVTSAQKNPTAFYLCASSIWGTGANVLTFGAGSRLTVL.

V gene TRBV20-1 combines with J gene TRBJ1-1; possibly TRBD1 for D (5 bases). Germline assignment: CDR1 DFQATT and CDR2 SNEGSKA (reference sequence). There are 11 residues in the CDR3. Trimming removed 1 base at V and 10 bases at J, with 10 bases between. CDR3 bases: TGCAGTGCTAGAGGCGACAGTAGAGCTTTCTTT. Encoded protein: CSARGDSRAFF.

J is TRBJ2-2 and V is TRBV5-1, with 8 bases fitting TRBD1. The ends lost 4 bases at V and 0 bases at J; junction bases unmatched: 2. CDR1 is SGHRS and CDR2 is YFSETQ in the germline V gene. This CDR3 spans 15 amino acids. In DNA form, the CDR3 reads TGCGCCAGCAGCCGGGGACAGGCGAACACCGGGGAGCTGTTTTTT. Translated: CASSRGQANTGELFF.

This chain's CDR3 is CASSLGGQFSYNEQFF. In nucleotides, the CDR3 is TGCGCCAGCAGCTTGGGGGGACAGTTCTCCTACAATGAGCAGTTCTTC. The chain has TRBV5-1 and TRBJ2-1; 7 bases match TRBD1. V shed 0 bases, J shed 0 bases, and the junction held 3 bases outside the gene matches. CDR3 length: 16 amino acids. Germline V lookup: CDR1 SGHRS, CDR2 YFSETQ.

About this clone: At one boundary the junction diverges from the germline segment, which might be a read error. The CDR3 DNA reads as TGTGCCAGCAGCTTGGACGGTAGCTCCTACGAGCAGTACTTC. This sequence encodes CASSLDGSSYEQYF. The rearrangement links TRBV5-3 to TRBJ2-7; no clear D. TRBV5-3 counts as an open reading frame of uncertain function. CDR3 length: 14 residues.

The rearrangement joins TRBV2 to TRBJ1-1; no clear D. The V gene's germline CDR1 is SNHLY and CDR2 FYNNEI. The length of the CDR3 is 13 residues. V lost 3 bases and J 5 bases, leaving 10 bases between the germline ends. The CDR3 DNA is TGTGCCAGCAGTGATGGGATCTGGACTGAAGCTTTCTTT. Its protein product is CASSDGIWTEAFF. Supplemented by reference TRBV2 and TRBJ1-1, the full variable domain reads EPEVTQTPSHQVTQMGQEVILRCVPISNHLYFYWYRQILGQKVEFLVSFYNNEISEKSEIFDDQFSVERPDGSNFTLKIRSTKLEDSAMYFCASSDGIWTEAFFGQGTRLTVV.

The CDR3 spells CASSLQETQYF. CDR3 DNA: TGTGCCAGCAGCTTGCAGGAGACCCAGTACTTC. This rearrangement joins TRBV5-6 to TRBJ2-5; the D is unclear. Trimming removed 1 base from V and 5 bases from J, with 3 bases in between. Germline V gene sequence: CDR1 SGHDT, CDR2 YYEEEE. The CDR3 length is 11 residues.

The CDR3 protein is CASSLRSGNTIYF. Written as DNA, the CDR3 is TGTGCCAGCAGCTTACGCTCTGGAAACACCATATATTTT. The V and J genes are TRBV13 and TRBJ1-3; no reliable D call. CDR1 is PRHDT and CDR2 is FYEKMQ in the germline V gene (reference sequence). This CDR3 region has 13 residues. V shed 2 bases and J shed 0 bases, with 2 bases lying between them. The full variable domain, in which reference TRBV13 and TRBJ1-3 provide the parts outside the CDR3, is AAGVIQSPRHLIKEKRETATLKCYPIPRHDTVYWYQQGPGQDPQFLISFYEKMQSDKGSIPDRFSAQQFSDYHSELNMSSLELGDSALYFCASSLRSGNTIYFGEGSWLTVV.

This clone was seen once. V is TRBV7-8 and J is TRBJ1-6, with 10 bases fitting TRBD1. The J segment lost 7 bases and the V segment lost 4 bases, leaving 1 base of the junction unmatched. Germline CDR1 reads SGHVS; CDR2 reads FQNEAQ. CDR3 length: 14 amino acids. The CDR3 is CASSSDRGNSPLHF. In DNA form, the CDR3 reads TGTGCCAGCAGCTCGGACAGGGGGAATTCACCCCTCCACTTT.

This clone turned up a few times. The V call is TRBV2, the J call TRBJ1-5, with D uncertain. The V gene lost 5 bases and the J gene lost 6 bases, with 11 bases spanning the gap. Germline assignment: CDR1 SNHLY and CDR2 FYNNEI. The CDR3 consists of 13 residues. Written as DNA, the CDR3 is TGTGCCAGCAGTTTCAGGATGGGTCAGCCCCAGCATTTT. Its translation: CASSFRMGQPQHF.

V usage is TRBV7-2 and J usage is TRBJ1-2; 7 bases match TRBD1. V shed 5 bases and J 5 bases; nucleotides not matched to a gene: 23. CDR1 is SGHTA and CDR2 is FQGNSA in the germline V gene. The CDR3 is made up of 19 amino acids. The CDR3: CASSLVPDRADWLDYGYTF. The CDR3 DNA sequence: TGTGCCAGCAGCCTTGTGCCCGACAGGGCGGACTGGTTAGATTATGGCTACACCTTC.

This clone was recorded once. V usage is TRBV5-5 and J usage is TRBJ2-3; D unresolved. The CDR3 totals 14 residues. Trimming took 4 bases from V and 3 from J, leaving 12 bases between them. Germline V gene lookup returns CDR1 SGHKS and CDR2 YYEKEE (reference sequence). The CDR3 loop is CASSGKYGTDTQYF. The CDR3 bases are TGTGCCAGCAGCGGAAAGTATGGGACAGATACGCAGTATTTT.

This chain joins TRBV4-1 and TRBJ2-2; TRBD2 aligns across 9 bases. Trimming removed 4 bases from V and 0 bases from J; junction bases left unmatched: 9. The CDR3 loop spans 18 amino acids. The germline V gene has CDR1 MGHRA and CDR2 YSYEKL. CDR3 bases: TGCGCCAGCAGCCCCCACCTAGCGGGGCTTACGAACACCGGGGAGCTGTTTTTT. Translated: CASSPHLAGLTNTGELFF.

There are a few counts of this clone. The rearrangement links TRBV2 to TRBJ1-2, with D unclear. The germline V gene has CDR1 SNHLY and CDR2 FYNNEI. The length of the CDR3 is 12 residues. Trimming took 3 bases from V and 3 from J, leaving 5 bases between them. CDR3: CASSDTDYGYTF. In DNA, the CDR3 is TGTGCCAGCAGTGATACGGACTATGGCTACACCTTC.

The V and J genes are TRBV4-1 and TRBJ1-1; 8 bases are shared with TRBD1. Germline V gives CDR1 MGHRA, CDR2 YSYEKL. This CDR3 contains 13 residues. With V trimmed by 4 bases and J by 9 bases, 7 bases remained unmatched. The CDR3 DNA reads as TGCGCCAGCAGCCTTGGGGCAGGGGGCAAAGCTTTCTTT. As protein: CASSLGAGGKAFF.

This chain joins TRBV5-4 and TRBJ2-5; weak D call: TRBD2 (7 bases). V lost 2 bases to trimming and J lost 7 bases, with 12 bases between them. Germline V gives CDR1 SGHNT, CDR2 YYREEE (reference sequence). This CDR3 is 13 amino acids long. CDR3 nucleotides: TGTGCCAGCAGCTTTCGGGGGGCCGGGACCCAGTACTTC. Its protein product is CASSFRGAGTQYF.

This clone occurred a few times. The CDR3 loop is CASSDRYGPYNEQFF. DNA for the CDR3: TGTGCCAGCAGTGACCGTTATGGCCCCTACAATGAGCAGTTCTTC. V usage is TRBV6-4 and J usage is TRBJ2-1, with unresolved D. Germline V lookup: CDR1 MRHNA, CDR2 SNTAGT. The length of the CDR3 is 15 residues. Between the trimmed V and J ends, which lost 2 bases and 2 bases, there was a span of 10 bases.